This T cell receptor (beta chain) derives from a study of blood T cell repertoires in COVID-19. At the level of the study: The United States, Italy and Spain were the sources of the acute and convalescent COVID-19 samples. The cDNA or gDNA used as material had been derived from T cells, B-cell-depleted T cells, or PBMCs.

Per the germline V gene, CDR1 is SGHTS and CDR2 is YDEGEE. CDR3 length: 18 residues. V trimming: 4 bases; J trimming: 2 bases; junction bases outside the gene matches: 9. Assay used: immunoSEQ multiplex PCR; TCRdb lists only in-frame clones, some missing. The sample holds about 200,000 clones, roughly 75% seen once. This clone has just one count. Specimen: peripheral blood. This chain connects TRBV5-8 to TRBJ2-6; 10 positions match TRBD1. The TCR comes from a woman aged 70-85 years with acute or convalescent COVID-19. The CDR3 spells CASSPRRTGGTGANVLTF. The CDR3 DNA is TGTGCCAGCAGCCCCAGGAGGACAGGGGGTACTGGGGCCAACGTCCTGACTTTC. Drawing the rest from reference TRBV5-8 and TRBJ2-6, the complete variable domain is EAGVTQSPTHLIKTRGQQATLRCSPISGHTSVYWYQQALGLGLQFLLWYDEGEERNRGNFPPRFSGRQFPNYSSELNVNALELEDSALYLCASSPRRTGGTGANVLTFGAGSRLTVL.